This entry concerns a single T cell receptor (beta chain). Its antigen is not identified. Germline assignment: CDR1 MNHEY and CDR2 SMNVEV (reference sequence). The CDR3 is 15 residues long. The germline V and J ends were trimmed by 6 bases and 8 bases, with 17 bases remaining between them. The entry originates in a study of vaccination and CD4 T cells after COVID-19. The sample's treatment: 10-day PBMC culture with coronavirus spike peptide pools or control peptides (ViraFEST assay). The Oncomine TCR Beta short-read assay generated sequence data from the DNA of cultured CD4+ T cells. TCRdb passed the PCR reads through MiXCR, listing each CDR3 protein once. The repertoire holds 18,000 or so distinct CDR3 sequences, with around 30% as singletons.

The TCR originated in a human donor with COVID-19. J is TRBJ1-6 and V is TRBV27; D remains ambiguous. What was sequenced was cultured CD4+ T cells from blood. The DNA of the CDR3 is TGTGCCAGCAGACCCCCTACAGAGACCTATTCACCCCTCCACTTT. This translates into CASRPPTETYSPLHF.